The rows below give T cell receptor beta chains drawn from one sample of a study of cytomegalovirus exposure and HLA in healthy donors. Assay: immunoSEQ multiplex PCR; the TCRdb copy retains only in-frame clones and omits some. The sample holds about 84,000 clones, around three fifths seen once. Sequenced: PBMCs. Receptors were obtained from a woman in her forties in good health and CMV-seropositive. CDR3s include the opening cysteine and the closing phenylalanine or tryptophan. Fields, in order: clone size, D gene, V gene, J gene, CDR3 protein, CDR3 DNA. The D gene is left open where the match is weak. Clone size appears in some rows only: once, few, many, or a class for an expanded clone.

>few|.|TRBV5-6|TRBJ1-5
CASSPDGRGDNQPQHF
TGTGCCAGCAGCCCGGACGGGAGGGGTGACAATCAGCCCCAGCATTTT
>.|.|TRBV6-1|TRBJ2-7
CASSDTPGVYEQYF
TGTGCCAGCAGTGATACCCCAGGGGTCTACGAGCAGTACTTC
>.|.|TRBV7-2|TRBJ2-2
CASSVNRNTGELFF
TGTGCCAGCAGCGTTAACAGGAACACCGGGGAGCTGTTTTTT
>.|.|TRBV2|TRBJ1-2
CASKSGQRYGYTF
TGTGCCAGCAAGTCAGGGCAGCGCTATGGCTACACCTTC
>few|.|TRBV13|TRBJ2-1
CASSLGQRAYNEQFF
TGTGCCAGCAGCTTAGGCCAGCGGGCCTACAATGAGCAGTTCTTC
>.|.|TRBV19|TRBJ1-5
CASRSGGHQPQHF
TGTGCCAGTAGGTCGGGGGGCCATCAGCCCCAGCATTTT
>few|.|TRBV2|TRBJ1-5
CASSDRGARNQPQHF
TGTGCCAGCAGTGATCGGGGGGCACGTAATCAGCCCCAGCATTTT
>.|TRBD1|TRBV4-2|TRBJ2-7
CASSQGTGGDYEQYF
TGTGCCAGCAGCCAAGGGACAGGGGGGGACTACGAGCAGTACTTC
>.|.|TRBV27|TRBJ2-7
CASSQGRIYEQYF
TGTGCCAGCAGTCAGGGCAGAATTTACGAGCAGTACTTC
>.|TRBD1|TRBV2|TRBJ2-4
CASLADRTGLAKNIQYF
TGTGCCAGCCTTGCCGACCGGACAGGATTAGCCAAAAACATTCAGTACTTC
>.|.|TRBV27|TRBJ2-4
CASSLHSTTSSQYF
TGTGCCAGCAGTCTCCACTCAACTACCTCTAGCCAGTACTTC
>.|TRBD2|TRBV27|TRBJ2-3
CASALAGGVADTQYF
TGTGCCAGCGCTCTAGCGGGAGGGGTGGCAGATACGCAGTATTTT
>few|.|TRBV6-5|TRBJ2-1
CASSSLASLSYNEQFF
TGTGCCAGCAGTTCCCTAGCGAGCCTCTCCTACAATGAGCAGTTCTTC
>.|TRBD2|TRBV10-3|TRBJ2-1
CAISGGLALYNEQFF
TGTGCCATCAGTGGGGGACTAGCGCTCTACAATGAGCAGTTCTTC
>.|TRBD1|TRBV5-1|TRBJ2-5
CASSLVDRGGETQYF
TGCGCCAGCAGCTTGGTGGACAGGGGAGGAGAGACCCAGTACTTC
>.|.|TRBV2|TRBJ1-5
CASSAGSGQPQHF
TGTGCCAGCAGTGCGGGGAGCGGTCAGCCCCAGCATTTT
>once|.|TRBV29-1|TRBJ2-5
CSVPNGETQYF
TGCAGCGTTCCGAACGGGGAGACCCAGTACTTC
>.|.|TRBV5-1|TRBJ1-1
CASSAERSPYAEAFF
TGCGCCAGCAGCGCCGAGCGTAGTCCGTACGCTGAAGCTTTCTTT
>few|.|TRBV6-5|TRBJ2-7
CASSYKASYYEQYF
TGTGCCAGCAGTTACAAGGCTAGCTACTACGAGCAGTACTTC
>.|TRBD1|TRBV19|TRBJ2-5
CASRITGGRETQYF
TGTGCCAGTAGAATTACAGGGGGCAGAGAGACCCAGTACTTC
>.|.|TRBV27|TRBJ2-5
CASSFRDNQETQYF
TGTGCCAGCAGTTTCCGGGATAACCAAGAGACCCAGTACTTC
>.|.|TRBV9|TRBJ2-6
CASSLRRSSRTENKISGANVLTF
TGTGCCAGCAGCTTAAGGAGAAGTAGTCGGACAGAAAATAAAATCTCTGGGGCCAACGTCCTGACTTTC
>.|TRBD2|TRBV10-1|TRBJ2-1
CASSDPGAGAHNEQFF
TGCGCCAGCAGTGATCCCGGTGCGGGAGCCCACAATGAGCAGTTCTTC
>.|.|TRBV5-8|TRBJ1-1
CASSPINGVNTEAFF
TGTGCCAGCAGCCCTATTAACGGGGTGAATACTGAAGCTTTCTTT
>.|TRBD1|TRBV5-8|TRBJ1-1
CASSWQGGEAFF
TGTGCCAGCAGCTGGCAGGGGGGTGAAGCTTTCTTT
>.|.|TRBV27|TRBJ1-5
CASSLSGGGSNQPQHF
TGTGCCAGCAGTTTATCTGGGGGCGGAAGCAATCAGCCCCAGCATTTT
>few|TRBD2|TRBV29-1|TRBJ2-3
CTSSGTSGADTQYF
TGCACTTCGTCCGGGACTAGCGGTGCAGATACGCAGTATTTT
>.|TRBD2|TRBV27|TRBJ2-7
CASSPTSEYEQYF
TGTGCCAGCAGTCCGACTAGCGAGTACGAGCAGTACTTC
>.|TRBD1|TRBV9|TRBJ1-1
CASSARQGMNTEAFF
TGTGCCAGCAGCGCCAGACAGGGGATGAACACTGAAGCTTTCTTT
>.|.|TRBV19|TRBJ1-5
CASSISVVSAAGGQPQHF
TGTGCCAGTAGTATCTCTGTAGTGTCGGCAGCGGGGGGTCAGCCCCAGCATTTT
>.|.|TRBV7-9|TRBJ2-2
CASSLGRRRSTGELFF
TGTGCCAGCAGCTTAGGACGGAGGCGGTCCACCGGGGAGCTGTTTTTT
>.|TRBD2|TRBV11-3|TRBJ2-1
CASSSLAGDANEQFF
TGTGCCAGCAGCTCTCTAGCGGGAGATGCCAATGAGCAGTTCTTC
>.|.|TRBV7-9|TRBJ2-7
CASSLARGTQQYF
TGTGCCAGCAGCTTAGCCCGAGGGACACAGCAGTACTTC
>.|.|TRBV30|TRBJ2-3
CAWSPGVTDTQYF
TGTGCCTGGAGTCCCGGTGTGACAGATACGCAGTATTTT
>.|.|TRBV7-9|TRBJ1-1
CASSLREGTEAFF
TGTGCCAGCAGCCTCCGGGAAGGGACTGAAGCTTTCTTT
>few|.|TRBV4-2|TRBJ2-2
CASSQAAPGNTGELFF
TGTGCCAGCAGCCAAGCAGCCCCAGGGAACACCGGGGAGCTGTTTTTT
>.|TRBD2|TRBV28|TRBJ2-7
CASSPRTSGSYEQYF
TGTGCCAGCAGTCCGAGGACTAGCGGGTCCTACGAGCAGTACTTC
>.|TRBD1|TRBV5-1|TRBJ2-5
CASSLAGTGRETQYF
TGCGCCAGCAGCTTGGCCGGGACAGGTCGAGAGACCCAGTACTTC
>.|TRBD1|TRBV28|TRBJ1-1
CASSLPPRDRGRNTEAFF
TGTGCCAGCAGTCTTCCCCCCCGGGACAGGGGGCGGAACACTGAAGCTTTCTTT
>.|TRBD1|TRBV11-2|TRBJ2-6
CASSLGWGQGPSGANVLTF
TGTGCCAGCAGCTTAGGTTGGGGACAGGGACCTTCTGGGGCCAACGTCCTGACTTTC
>.|TRBD1|TRBV29-1|TRBJ1-1
CSVRRGLSPEAFF
TGCAGCGTCAGGAGGGGGCTGAGTCCTGAAGCTTTCTTT
>.|.|TRBV9|TRBJ2-1
CASSLDWSHNEQFF
TGTGCCAGCAGCCTCGATTGGAGCCACAATGAGCAGTTCTTC
>.|.|TRBV28|TRBJ1-2
CASSSGGVQEYGYTF
TGTGCCAGCAGTTCGGGGGGAGTACAGGAGTATGGCTACACCTTC
>.|.|TRBV5-1|TRBJ1-4
CASSLTGSGNEKLFF
TGCGCCAGCAGCTTGACAGGGTCGGGGAATGAAAAACTGTTTTTT
>.|TRBD2|TRBV7-6|TRBJ2-1
CASSLILAAYNEQFF
TGTGCCAGCAGCTTAATACTAGCGGCTTACAATGAGCAGTTCTTC
>.|.|TRBV7-8|TRBJ2-1
CASSLDTWRASSYNEQFF
TGTGCCAGCAGCTTAGATACGTGGCGAGCGAGCTCCTACAATGAGCAGTTCTTC
>.|.|TRBV11-2|TRBJ2-5
CASSLVHGGLDQETQYF
TGTGCCAGCAGCTTAGTACATGGCGGGCTAGACCAAGAGACCCAGTACTTC
>.|TRBD1|TRBV27|TRBJ1-1
CASSLLPGQGRPEAFF
TGTGCCAGCAGCCTCTTACCGGGACAGGGGAGGCCTGAAGCTTTCTTT
>.|TRBD2|TRBV5-1|TRBJ2-7
CASSLRLAGDEQYF
TGCGCCAGCAGCCTTAGACTAGCGGGAGACGAGCAGTACTTC
>.|.|TRBV25-1|TRBJ2-7
CASSGDTGYEQYF
TGTGCCAGCAGTGGGGACACAGGTTACGAGCAGTACTTC
>.|.|TRBV7-9|TRBJ2-1
CASSLFAPGNEQFF
TGTGCCAGCAGCTTATTTGCCCCCGGCAATGAGCAGTTCTTC
>.|.|TRBV7-2|TRBJ1-1
CASCRGGSNTEAFF
TGTGCCAGCTGCCGAGGGGGATCGAACACTGAAGCTTTCTTT
>few|TRBD1|TRBV5-4|TRBJ1-2
CASSIIRGGYAGYTF
TGTGCCAGCAGTATCATCCGAGGGGGCTATGCGGGCTACACCTTC
>.|.|TRBV27|TRBJ2-3
CASSPTGGAGGTQYF
TGTGCCAGCAGTCCAACTGGGGGGGCCGGTGGTACGCAGTATTTT